The rows below give T cell receptor beta chains drawn from one sample of a study of identifying expanded T cells in peripheral blood. Profiling relied on immunoSEQ multiplex PCR, and the TCRdb table lists in-frame clones only, not all of them. The data show about 100,000 clones, around nine tenths seen once. Material: blood. The receptor source for this set is a person between 18 and 70 years old in good health. Each CDR3 is given with its conserved first and last residue. Each record gives: J gene, D gene, V gene, clone size, CDR3 length, CDR3 DNA, CDR3 protein. A D gene is named only where the DNA matches it firmly. Rows give clone size only sometimes, using once, few, many, or a class for an expanded clone.

j_call: TRBJ2-6
d_call: NA
v_call: TRBV5-4
clone_size: NA
cdr3_length: 14
cdr3_nt: TGTGCCAGCAGCACAGGGACTGGGGCCAACGTCCTGACTTTC
cdr3_aa: CASSTGTGANVLTF

j_call: TRBJ2-7
d_call: TRBD2
v_call: TRBV6-6
clone_size: few
cdr3_length: 15
cdr3_nt: TGTGCCAGCAGTTCGATACCGCGGGGGGAAGGCGAGCAGTACTTC
cdr3_aa: CASSSIPRGEGEQYF

j_call: TRBJ2-5
d_call: TRBD2
v_call: TRBV7-9
clone_size: once
cdr3_length: 12
cdr3_nt: TGTGCCAGCAGGATCGGGGGGGAGACCCAGTACTTC
cdr3_aa: CASRIGGETQYF

j_call: TRBJ1-6
d_call: NA
v_call: TRBV15
clone_size: NA
cdr3_length: 17
cdr3_nt: TGTGCCACCAGCAGCCGCGGGTCGCCTGTCTATAATTCACCCCTCCACTTT
cdr3_aa: CATSSRGSPVYNSPLHF

j_call: TRBJ1-1
d_call: NA
v_call: TRBV11-2
clone_size: NA
cdr3_length: 14
cdr3_nt: TGTGCCAGCAGCTCCGCCCAGGGTCGTACTGAAGCTTTCTTT
cdr3_aa: CASSSAQGRTEAFF

j_call: TRBJ1-4
d_call: NA
v_call: TRBV29-1
clone_size: NA
cdr3_length: 13
cdr3_nt: TGCAGCGTCACCCCGGGGGGGAATGAAAAACTGTTTTTT
cdr3_aa: CSVTPGGNEKLFF

j_call: TRBJ2-7
d_call: TRBD1
v_call: TRBV29-1
clone_size: NA
cdr3_length: 12
cdr3_nt: TGCAGCGTTGACAGGGGGCTTGGCGAGCAGTACTTC
cdr3_aa: CSVDRGLGEQYF

j_call: TRBJ1-2
d_call: TRBD1
v_call: TRBV7-9
clone_size: NA
cdr3_length: 15
cdr3_nt: TGTGCCAGCACCTCCCGGGACAGGCCCCGGGATGGCTACACCTTC
cdr3_aa: CASTSRDRPRDGYTF

j_call: TRBJ2-2
d_call: TRBD2
v_call: TRBV28
clone_size: few
cdr3_length: 15
cdr3_nt: TGTGCCAGCAGTTTTTCCGGGGGGGATTCCGGGGAGCTGTTTTTT
cdr3_aa: CASSFSGGDSGELFF

j_call: TRBJ2-7
d_call: TRBD2
v_call: TRBV4-2
clone_size: NA
cdr3_length: 14
cdr3_nt: TGTGCCAGCAGCCGATCTAGCGGGGGGTACGAGCAGTACTTC
cdr3_aa: CASSRSSGGYEQYF

j_call: TRBJ2-1
d_call: NA
v_call: TRBV19
clone_size: NA
cdr3_length: 15
cdr3_nt: TGTGCCAGTAGTATATACAGTCTCAGAGGCAATGAGCAGTTCTTC
cdr3_aa: CASSIYSLRGNEQFF

j_call: TRBJ2-7
d_call: NA
v_call: TRBV6-6
clone_size: NA
cdr3_length: 15
cdr3_nt: TGTGCCAGTACTACAGGGTACTCTGGACGGGACGAGCAGTACTTC
cdr3_aa: CASTTGYSGRDEQYF

j_call: TRBJ2-2
d_call: NA
v_call: TRBV25-1
clone_size: NA
cdr3_length: 13
cdr3_nt: TGTGCCAGCAGTGAAGTAGGATTCGGGGAGCTGTTTTTT
cdr3_aa: CASSEVGFGELFF

j_call: TRBJ2-2
d_call: TRBD1
v_call: TRBV19
clone_size: NA
cdr3_length: 15
cdr3_nt: TGTGCCAGTAGTAAAGACAGGGGAACCGCCGGGGAGCTGTTTTTT
cdr3_aa: CASSKDRGTAGELFF

j_call: TRBJ2-7
d_call: NA
v_call: TRBV28
clone_size: NA
cdr3_length: 17
cdr3_nt: TGTGCCAGCAACACTCCCCCGGGGACGGATAGCTCCTACGAGCAGTACTTC
cdr3_aa: CASNTPPGTDSSYEQYF

j_call: TRBJ1-1
d_call: NA
v_call: TRBV5-1
clone_size: NA
cdr3_length: 15
cdr3_nt: TGCGCCAGCAGCGCCCCCACAGGGATGAACACTGAAGCTTTCTTT
cdr3_aa: CASSAPTGMNTEAFF

j_call: TRBJ1-2
d_call: NA
v_call: TRBV2
clone_size: NA
cdr3_length: 16
cdr3_nt: TGTGCCAGCAACCCTTCCTGGACCGGGACTGCCCATGGCTACACCTTC
cdr3_aa: CASNPSWTGTAHGYTF

j_call: TRBJ2-5
d_call: NA
v_call: TRBV5-1
clone_size: NA
cdr3_length: 12
cdr3_nt: TGCGCCAGCAGCCTGACTCAAGAGACCCAGTACTTC
cdr3_aa: CASSLTQETQYF

j_call: TRBJ2-2
d_call: TRBD1
v_call: TRBV5-6
clone_size: NA
cdr3_length: 15
cdr3_nt: TGTGCCAGCAGCTCTGGGACAGGAGGCGCCGGGGAGCTGTTTTTT
cdr3_aa: CASSSGTGGAGELFF

j_call: TRBJ1-6
d_call: NA
v_call: TRBV27
clone_size: NA
cdr3_length: 13
cdr3_nt: TGTGCCAGCAGTTTATACCCCGGGACAATCCAATTTTTT
cdr3_aa: CASSLYPGTIQFF